Detailed here is one TCR beta chain. Its target is unknown. This sample is part of a study of identical twins. Study results and limitations: Twins showed weaker excess sharing in their beta out-of-frame sequences. Analyses of zero insertions could, in part, be confounded by invariant MAIT and iNKT cells. Twins shared out-of-frame alpha sequences with excess low generation probability.

V lost 4 bases to trimming and J lost 4 bases; unmatched junction nucleotides: 7. Germline V lookup: CDR1 SEHNR, CDR2 FQNEAQ (reference sequence). The CDR3 has 16 residues. A universal primer site was incorporated via template switching, and the cDNA contained unique molecular identifiers. TCRdb reprocessed the 5' RACE reads with MiXCR, giving one entry per CDR3 protein. The sample includes about 330,000 distinct CDR3 sequences, around an eighth of them seen just once. These data were likewise used in another study, on yellow fever vaccine responses in identical twins.

The source is a woman aged 18-29 years in good health. The specimen was CD8+ T cells sorted from blood. The V call is TRBV7-9, the J call TRBJ2-1; 10 bases are a match to TRBD2. The CDR3 region is CASSSLAGEDYNEQFF. DNA of the CDR3: TGTGCCAGCAGCTCTCTAGCGGGGGAAGATTACAATGAGCAGTTCTTC.